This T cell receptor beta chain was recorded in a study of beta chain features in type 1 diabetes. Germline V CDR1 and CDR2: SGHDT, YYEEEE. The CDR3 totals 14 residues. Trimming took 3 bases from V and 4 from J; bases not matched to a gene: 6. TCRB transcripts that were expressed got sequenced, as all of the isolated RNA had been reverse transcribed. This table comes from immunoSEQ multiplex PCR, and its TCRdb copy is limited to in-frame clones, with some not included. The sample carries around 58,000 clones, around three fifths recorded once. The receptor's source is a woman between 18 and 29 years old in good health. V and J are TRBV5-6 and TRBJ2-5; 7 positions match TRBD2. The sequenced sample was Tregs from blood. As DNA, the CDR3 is TGTGCCAGCAGCTCATCGACGGGGGGAGAGACCCAGTACTTC. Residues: CASSSSTGGETQYF. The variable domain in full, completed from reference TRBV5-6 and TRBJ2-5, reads DAGVTQSPTHLIKTRGQQVTLRCSPKSGHDTVSWYQQALGQGPQFIFQYYEEEERQRGNFPDRFSGHQFPNYSSELNVNALLLGDSALYLCASSSSTGGETQYFGPGTRLLVL.